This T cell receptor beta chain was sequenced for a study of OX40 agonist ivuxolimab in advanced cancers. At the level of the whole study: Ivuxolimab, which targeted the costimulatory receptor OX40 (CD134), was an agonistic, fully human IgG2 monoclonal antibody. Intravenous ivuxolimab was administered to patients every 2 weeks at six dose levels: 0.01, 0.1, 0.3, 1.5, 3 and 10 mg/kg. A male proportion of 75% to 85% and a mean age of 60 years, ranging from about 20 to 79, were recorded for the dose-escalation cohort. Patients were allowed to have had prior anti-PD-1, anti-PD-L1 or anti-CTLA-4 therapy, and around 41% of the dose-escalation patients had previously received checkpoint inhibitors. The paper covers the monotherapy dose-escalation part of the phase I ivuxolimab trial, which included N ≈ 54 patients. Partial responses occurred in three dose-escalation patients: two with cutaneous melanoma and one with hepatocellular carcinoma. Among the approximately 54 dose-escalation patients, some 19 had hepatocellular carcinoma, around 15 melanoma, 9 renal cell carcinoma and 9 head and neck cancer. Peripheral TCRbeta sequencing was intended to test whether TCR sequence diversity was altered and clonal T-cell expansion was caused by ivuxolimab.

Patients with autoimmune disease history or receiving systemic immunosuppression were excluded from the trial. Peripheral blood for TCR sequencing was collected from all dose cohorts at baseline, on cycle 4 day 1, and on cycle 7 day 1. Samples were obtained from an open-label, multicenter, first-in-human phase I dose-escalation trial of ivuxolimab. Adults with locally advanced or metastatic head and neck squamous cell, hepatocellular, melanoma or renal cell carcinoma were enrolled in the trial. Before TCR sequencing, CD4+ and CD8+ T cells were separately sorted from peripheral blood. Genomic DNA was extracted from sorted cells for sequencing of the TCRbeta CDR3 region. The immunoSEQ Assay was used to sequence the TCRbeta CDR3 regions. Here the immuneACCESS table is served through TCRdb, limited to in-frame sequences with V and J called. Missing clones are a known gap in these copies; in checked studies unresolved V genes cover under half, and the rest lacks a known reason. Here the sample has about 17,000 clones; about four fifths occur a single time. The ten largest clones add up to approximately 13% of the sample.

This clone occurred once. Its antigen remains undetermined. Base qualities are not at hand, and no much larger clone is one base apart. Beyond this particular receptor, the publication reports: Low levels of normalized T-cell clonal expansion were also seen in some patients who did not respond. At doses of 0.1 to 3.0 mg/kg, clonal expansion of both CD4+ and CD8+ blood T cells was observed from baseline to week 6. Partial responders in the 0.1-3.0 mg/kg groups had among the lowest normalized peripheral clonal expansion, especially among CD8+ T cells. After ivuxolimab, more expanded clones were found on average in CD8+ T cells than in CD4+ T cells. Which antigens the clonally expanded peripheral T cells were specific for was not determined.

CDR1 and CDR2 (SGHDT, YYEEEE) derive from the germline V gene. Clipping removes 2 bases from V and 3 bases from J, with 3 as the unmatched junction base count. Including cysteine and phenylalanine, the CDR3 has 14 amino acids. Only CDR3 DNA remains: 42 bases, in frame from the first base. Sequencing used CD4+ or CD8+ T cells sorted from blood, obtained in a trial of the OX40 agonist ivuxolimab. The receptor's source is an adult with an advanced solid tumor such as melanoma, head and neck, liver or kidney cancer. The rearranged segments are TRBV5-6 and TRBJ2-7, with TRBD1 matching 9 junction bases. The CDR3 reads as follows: CASSLGTGIYEQYF. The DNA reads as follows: TGTGCCAGCAGCTTAGGGACAGGGATCTACGAGCAGTACTTC.